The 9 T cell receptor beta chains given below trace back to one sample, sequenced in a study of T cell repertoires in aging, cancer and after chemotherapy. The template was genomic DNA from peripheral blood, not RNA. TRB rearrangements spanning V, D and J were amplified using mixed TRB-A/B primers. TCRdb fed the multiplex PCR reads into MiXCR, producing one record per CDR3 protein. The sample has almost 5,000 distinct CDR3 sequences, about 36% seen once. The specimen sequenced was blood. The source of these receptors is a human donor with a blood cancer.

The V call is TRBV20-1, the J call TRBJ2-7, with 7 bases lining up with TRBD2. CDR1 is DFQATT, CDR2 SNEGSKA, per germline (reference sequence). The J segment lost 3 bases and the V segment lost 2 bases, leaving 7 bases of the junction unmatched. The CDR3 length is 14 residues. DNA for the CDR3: TGCAGTGCTAGACACGGGGGGACTCTCTACGAGCAGTACTTC. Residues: CSARHGGTLYEQYF.

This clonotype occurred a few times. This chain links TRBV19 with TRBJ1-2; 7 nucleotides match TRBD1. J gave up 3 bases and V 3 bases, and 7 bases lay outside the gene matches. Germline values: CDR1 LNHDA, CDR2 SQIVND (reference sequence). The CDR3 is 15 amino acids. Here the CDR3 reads CASSISSTGDYGYTF. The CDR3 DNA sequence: TGTGCCAGTAGTATCTCATCAACAGGGGACTATGGCTACACCTTC.

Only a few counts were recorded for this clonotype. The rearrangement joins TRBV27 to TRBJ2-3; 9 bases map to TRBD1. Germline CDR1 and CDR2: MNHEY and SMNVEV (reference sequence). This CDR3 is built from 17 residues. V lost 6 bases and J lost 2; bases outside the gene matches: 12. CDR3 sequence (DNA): TGTGCCAGCAGCTTGTATGGGGGGACAGGGTACACAGATACGCAGTATTTT. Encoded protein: CASSLYGGTGYTDTQYF.

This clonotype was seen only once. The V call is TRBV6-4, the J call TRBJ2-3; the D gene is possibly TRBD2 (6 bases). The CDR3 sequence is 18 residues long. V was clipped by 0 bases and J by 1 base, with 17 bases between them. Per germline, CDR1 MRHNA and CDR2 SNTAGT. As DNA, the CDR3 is TGTGCCAGCAGTGACTCGTTTGGCGTCGGGGGTGGCACAGATACGCAGTATTTT. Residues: CASSDSFGVGGGTDTQYF.

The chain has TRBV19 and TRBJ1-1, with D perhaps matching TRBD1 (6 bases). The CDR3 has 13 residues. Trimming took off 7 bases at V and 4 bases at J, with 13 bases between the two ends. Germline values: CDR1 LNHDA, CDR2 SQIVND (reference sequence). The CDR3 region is CASKTRGVTEAFF. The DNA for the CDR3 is TGTGCCAGTAAGACCAGGGGAGTCACTGAAGCTTTCTTT.

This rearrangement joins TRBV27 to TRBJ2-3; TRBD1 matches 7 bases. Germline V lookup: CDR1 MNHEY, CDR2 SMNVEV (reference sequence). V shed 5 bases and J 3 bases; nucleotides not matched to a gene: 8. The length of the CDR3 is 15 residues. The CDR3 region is CASSDTGAGTDTQYF. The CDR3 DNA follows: TGTGCCAGCAGTGATACAGGGGCCGGGACAGATACGCAGTATTTT.

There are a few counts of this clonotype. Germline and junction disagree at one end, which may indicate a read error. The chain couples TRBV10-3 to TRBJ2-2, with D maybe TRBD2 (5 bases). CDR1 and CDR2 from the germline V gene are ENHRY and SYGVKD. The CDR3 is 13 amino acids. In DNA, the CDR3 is TGCGCCAGCAGTCGGGGAGACACCGGGGAGCTGTTTTTT. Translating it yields CASSRGDTGELFF.

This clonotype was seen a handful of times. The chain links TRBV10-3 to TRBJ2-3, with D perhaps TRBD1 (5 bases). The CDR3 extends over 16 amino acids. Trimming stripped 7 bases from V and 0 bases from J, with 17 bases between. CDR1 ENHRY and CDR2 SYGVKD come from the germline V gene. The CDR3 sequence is CAITDRDSTSTDTQYF. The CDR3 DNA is TGTGCCATCACCGATCGCGACAGCACTAGCACAGATACGCAGTATTTT.

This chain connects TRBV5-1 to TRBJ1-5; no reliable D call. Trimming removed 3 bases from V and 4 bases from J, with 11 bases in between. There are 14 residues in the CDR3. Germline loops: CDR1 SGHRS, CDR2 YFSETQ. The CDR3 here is CASSYSGENQPQHF. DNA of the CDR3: TGCGCCAGCAGCTATTCAGGAGAAAATCAGCCCCAGCATTTT.